These T cell receptor beta chains were read from a single sample in a study of T cell repertoires in cytomegalovirus infection. TCRdb reprocessed the reads via MiXCR and lists one record per CDR3 protein. The table has 450,000 to 600,000 distinct CDR3 sequences, roughly 10% seen once; the top ten hold about 9.4%. The source material was PBMCs. All receptors come from a human donor in good health (CMV status not recorded). Some clones in this sample may be carry-over from other donors' samples. Both conserved end residues are part of each CDR3. Each record gives: J gene, V gene, clone size, D gene, CDR3 length, CDR3 DNA, CDR3 protein. D genes are given only for firm matches. Some rows have no size entry. The others give once, few or many, or a class for an expanded clone.

TRBJ1-1,TRBV2,many,NA,11,TGTGCCAGCTGCCAGGGCACTGAAGCTTTCTTT,CASCQGTEAFF
TRBJ1-1,TRBV19,NA,NA,14,TGTGCCAGTATTCCCTTGGGCCCGAACACTGAAGCTTTCTTT,CASIPLGPNTEAFF
TRBJ1-4,TRBV5-1,NA,TRBD1,14,TGCGCCAGCAGCCCCGGCAGGGGGGATGAAAAACTGTTTTTT,CASSPGRGDEKLFF
TRBJ2-7,TRBV12-3/TRBV12-4,many,NA,16,TGTGCCAGCAGCCCAGCCCCTGAAAGGGGCTCCTACGAGCAGTACTTC,CASSPAPERGSYEQYF
TRBJ1-5,TRBV6-6,many,NA,18,TGTGCCAGCAGTTACGAGGCAGGGGAAGGGAGGCTAGGACAGCCCCAGCATTTT,CASSYEAGEGRLGQPQHF
TRBJ1-2,TRBV6-2/TRBV6-3,many,TRBD1,17,TGTGCCAGCAGTTACTCCCTAAAGGGACAGCTTAACTATGGCTACACCTTC,CASSYSLKGQLNYGYTF
TRBJ2-1,TRBV12-3/TRBV12-4,NA,TRBD2,14,TGTGCCAGCAGTTCAGCGGGGGGGCCACGGGAGCAGTTCTTC,CASSSAGGPREQFF
TRBJ2-1,TRBV7-9,many,NA,12,TGTGCCAGCAGCCCCGGCCCCCCTTCTAAGATCTTC,CASSPGPPSKIF
TRBJ2-1,TRBV24-1,many,NA,17,TGTGCCACCAGTGAACCGACTCGGGAAAGGTCCTACAATGAGCAGTTCTTC,CATSEPTRERSYNEQFF
TRBJ1-2,TRBV11-2,many,TRBD1,13,TGTGCCAGCAGCAAGGACAGGAGTCGGGGCTACACCTTC,CASSKDRSRGYTF
TRBJ2-3,TRBV5-4,few,NA,13,TGTGCCAGCAGCTTTCGGTACGCAGATACGCAGTATTTT,CASSFRYADTQYF
TRBJ2-3,TRBV6-1,many,NA,13,TGTGCCAGCAGTGAATTATGGTTGGATACGCAGTATTTT,CASSELWLDTQYF
TRBJ2-1,TRBV9,few,NA,15,TGTGCCAGCAGCGTCGAGGACACACAGTACAATGAGCAGTTCTTC,CASSVEDTQYNEQFF
TRBJ2-3,TRBV20-1,many,TRBD1,16,TGCAGTGCTAAACTCCTACAGGGGGCTAGCACAGATACGCAGTATTTT,CSAKLLQGASTDTQYF
TRBJ2-1,TRBV6-6,many,NA,14,TGTGCCAGCAGTTACTCGACAGCCAACAATGAGCAGTTCTTC,CASSYSTANNEQFF
TRBJ2-5,TRBV24-1,many,NA,13,TGTGCCACCACCGGTAGGAGTGGAGAGACCCAGTACTTC,CATTGRSGETQYF
TRBJ1-5,TRBV4-2,few,NA,16,TGTGCCAGCAGCCAAGATCAGGGAGGGGGGCGTCAGCCCCAGCATTTT,CASSQDQGGGRQPQHF
TRBJ1-5,TRBV2,many,TRBD1,14,TGTGCCAGCTCTGGACAGGGACGGGGTCAGCCCCAGCATTTT,CASSGQGRGQPQHF
TRBJ1-6,TRBV10-3,many,NA,15,TGTGCCATCAGCCTCGGGACCGGGACGGATTCACCCCTCCACTTT,CAISLGTGTDSPLHF
TRBJ2-3,TRBV20-1,NA,TRBD2,17,TGCAGTGCTAACCCCTTAGGGAGCGGGAGAAGGGCAGATACGCAGTATTTT,CSANPLGSGRRADTQYF
TRBJ1-5,TRBV29-1,few,TRBD1,15,TGCAGCGTGGGACAGGGAGGAGGTAGCAATCAGCCCCAGCATTTT,CSVGQGGGSNQPQHF
TRBJ1-5,TRBV10-3,NA,NA,14,TGTGCCATCAAGGGGGGGATCGGCAATCAGCCCCAGCATTTT,CAIKGGIGNQPQHF
TRBJ1-2,TRBV7-9,few,NA,16,TGTGCCAGCAGCTTTCCGGACGCACTCCAGTTAGGTGGCTACACCTTC,CASSFPDALQLGGYTF
TRBJ2-2,TRBV14,few,NA,14,TGTGCCAGCAGCCAAGAAGTTGGGGCCGGGGAGCTGTTTTTT,CASSQEVGAGELFF
TRBJ2-3,TRBV7-2,many,NA,13,TGTGCCAGCAGCCTGGGGGAGCAAGATACGCAGTATTTT,CASSLGEQDTQYF
TRBJ2-7,TRBV3-1,NA,NA,12,TGTGCCAGCAGCCAAGGAAGAAACGAGCAGTACTTC,CASSQGRNEQYF
TRBJ2-7,TRBV20-1,NA,TRBD1,13,TGCAGTGCTAGGATAGACAGGGGAACTCAGCAGTACTTC,CSARIDRGTQQYF
TRBJ1-2,TRBV29-1,NA,TRBD1,17,TGCAGCGTTGAAGATCTTTTAATCGGACAGGGGGTTTATGGCTACACCTTC,CSVEDLLIGQGVYGYTF
TRBJ2-1,TRBV11-2,many,TRBD2,16,TGTGCCAGCAGCCGGACTAGACTTTCCAACTACAATGAGCAGTTCTTC,CASSRTRLSNYNEQFF
TRBJ2-2,TRBV20-1,NA,NA,17,TGCAGTGCTAGAATTCTACAGGGGAGGTCGAGCACCGGGGAGCTGTTTTTT,CSARILQGRSSTGELFF
TRBJ2-1,TRBV11-2,few,NA,12,TGTGCCAGCAGTTCTTACTCAGAGGAGCAGTTCTTC,CASSSYSEEQFF
TRBJ2-1,TRBV7-6,many,TRBD2,15,TGTGCCAGCACAGGGGAAGCGGGAGAGTACAATGAGCAGTTCTTC,CASTGEAGEYNEQFF
TRBJ2-3,TRBV20-1,few,NA,12,TGCAGTGCTAGGGGGTACACAGATACGCAGTATTTT,CSARGYTDTQYF
TRBJ2-1,TRBV25-1,many,NA,15,TGTGCCAGCAGCCTCACCCGCGGACGTCACAATGAGCAGTTCTTC,CASSLTRGRHNEQFF
TRBJ2-1,TRBV28,NA,TRBD2,16,TGTGCCAGCAGTCCCTCTAGCGGGGTCCTCTACAATGAGCAGTTCTTC,CASSPSSGVLYNEQFF
TRBJ2-4,TRBV28,NA,TRBD1,15,TGTGCCAGCAGTTCCTTGACAGGGACACCGGGCATTCAGTACTTC,CASSSLTGTPGIQYF
TRBJ2-7,TRBV6-1,NA,NA,14,TGTGCCAGCAGTTCAGATATTGGGACTTACGAGCAGTACTTC,CASSSDIGTYEQYF
TRBJ1-4,TRBV14,many,NA,16,TGTGCCAGCAGCCAAGTTTTTGCCAGGGTGGGTGAAAAACTGTTTTTT,CASSQVFARVGEKLFF
TRBJ2-3,TRBV7-2,many,NA,16,TGTGCCAGCAGCTTCCCACAAGGAATGGGCACAGATACGCAGTATTTT,CASSFPQGMGTDTQYF
TRBJ2-2,TRBV27,many,TRBD1,13,TGTGCCAGCAAGGGGGCGCGGACCGGGGAGCTGTTTTTT,CASKGARTGELFF
TRBJ1-2,TRBV2,NA,TRBD1,11,TGTGCCGGAGGGACAGGCTATGGCTACACCTTC,CAGGTGYGYTF
TRBJ1-2,TRBV2,many,TRBD1,16,TGTGCCAGCCCCCGAAGCCGGGACAGGACTAACTATGGCTACACCTTC,CASPRSRDRTNYGYTF
TRBJ1-3,TRBV2,few,NA,15,TGTGCCAGCAGTGAATTGGGTGGCTCTGGAAACACCATATATTTT,CASSELGGSGNTIYF
TRBJ2-1,TRBV14,many,NA,20,TGTGCCAGCAGCCAAGCGATCCGGCAGGGGTTCCGAGTCTCCTACAATGAGCAGTTCTTC,CASSQAIRQGFRVSYNEQFF
TRBJ2-7,TRBV28,many,NA,13,TGTGCCATCTCGGGCGGACTTGGCTACGAGCAGTACTTC,CAISGGLGYEQYF
TRBJ1-4,TRBV11-2,many,TRBD1,14,TGTGCCAGCAGCGTGACAGGGGGTCGCGAAAAACTGTTTTTT,CASSVTGGREKLFF
TRBJ2-1,TRBV6-2/TRBV6-3,NA,TRBD2,13,TGTGCCAGCGGCGGGAGGGCGGTGAGTGAGCAGTTCTTC,CASGGRAVSEQFF
TRBJ2-4,TRBV6-1,many,NA,15,TGTGCCAGCAGTGAAGGTTACAGGGAAAAAAACATTCAGTACTTC,CASSEGYREKNIQYF
TRBJ1-4,TRBV5-1,few,TRBD1,14,TGCGCCAGCAGCGACGGGACAGTGTGGGAAAAACTGTTTTTT,CASSDGTVWEKLFF
TRBJ1-5,TRBV23-1,NA,NA,15,TGCGCCAGCAGTCACCCCGCGGGGAACAATCAGCCCCAGCATTTT,CASSHPAGNNQPQHF
TRBJ1-2,TRBV28,many,NA,15,TGTGCCAGCAGTTTAAATCCGCCTAGTAACTATGGCTACACCTTC,CASSLNPPSNYGYTF
TRBJ2-3,TRBV2,few,NA,16,TGTGCCAGCAGTGGGGAGGGGGGGGTCTTCTCAGATACGCAGTATTTT,CASSGEGGVFSDTQYF
TRBJ1-1,TRBV27,NA,NA,14,TGTGCCAGTAACCGGGGGGCGCTCGGCACTGAAGCTTTCTTT,CASNRGALGTEAFF
TRBJ1-1,TRBV6-4,many,NA,15,TGTGCCAGCAGTGAAAAAAGGGGACTGAACACTGAAGCTTTCTTT,CASSEKRGLNTEAFF
TRBJ1-1,TRBV12-3/TRBV12-4,few,TRBD1,13,TGTGCCAGCAGCAAAACAGGGGTGACTGAAGCTTTCTTT,CASSKTGVTEAFF
TRBJ2-1,TRBV3-1,many,TRBD1,15,TGTGCCAGCAGCCAAGAGGGCAGGGGGCTGGATGAGCAGTTCTTC,CASSQEGRGLDEQFF
TRBJ1-5,TRBV6-2/TRBV6-3,few,NA,14,TGTGCCAGCACGCGTCCTCCGGGGAATCAGCCCCAGCATTTT,CASTRPPGNQPQHF